This T cell receptor (beta chain) was captured by sequencing in a study of blood T cells in healthy people across ages. Overall study findings and caveats: Shifts in expanded clonotypes may have been confounded by donor CMV status, which was unknown. Correlation between TCR beta diversity and naive T cell percentage was strong.

The germline V gene has CDR1 DFQATT and CDR2 SNEGSKA (reference sequence). The CDR3 contains 16 residues. Germline trimming cut 2 bases from V and 3 bases from J; bases unmatched to any gene: 9. This clonotype was picked up many times. Antigen: not known. PCR was performed a second time for roughly 6 to 12 cycles using a sample-barcoded 5' primer and a J-beta primer mix. From each sample, at least 2.5 million paired-end reads containing CDR3 were obtained. TCRdb reanalysed the 5' RACE reads using MiXCR and keeps one entry per CDR3 protein. The table lists 650,000 to 700,000 distinct CDR3 sequences, over 40% of them singletons.

V gene TRBV20-1 combines with J gene TRBJ2-7, with 11 positions matching TRBD2. This receptor was obtained from a woman aged 80 or older in good health. Material: blood. The CDR3 reads CSARPPGTSGNYEQYF. The CDR3 DNA reads TGCAGTGCTAGACCCCCGGGGACTAGCGGAAACTACGAGCAGTACTTC.